These 8 T cell receptor beta chains were sequenced from one sample in a study of blood T cell repertoires in COVID-19. The repertoire was sequenced with immunoSEQ multiplex PCR; TCRdb's copy has only in-frame clones and lacks some. The sample has about 220,000 clones; less than 90% are singletons. Sequenced input: peripheral blood. These receptors were obtained from a man in his forties with active or convalescent COVID-19.

The chain is built from TRBV6-5 and TRBJ1-6; 10 nucleotides align to TRBD1. V was clipped by 2 bases and J by 10 bases; unmatched bases: 5. Germline assignment: CDR1 MNHEY and CDR2 SVGAGI. The CDR3 sequence is 15 residues long. The CDR3 spells CASSYRTGGQSPLHF. DNA of the CDR3: TGTGCCAGCAGTTACCGGACAGGGGGTCAATCACCCCTCCACTTT.

The rearrangement uses TRBV6-5 and TRBJ1-1; a weak D match, TRBD1 (6 bases). Germline assignment: CDR1 MNHEY and CDR2 SVGAGI. V was trimmed by 6 bases and J by 4 bases, leaving 15 bases between them. CDR3 length: 14 residues. CDR3 in DNA: TGTGCCAGCAGAACAGGGATCCGGGGCACTGAAGCTTTCTTT. It encodes CASRTGIRGTEAFF.

The chain joins TRBV7-9 to TRBJ2-2; 11 nucleotides line up with TRBD2. Per germline, CDR1 SEHNR and CDR2 FQNEAQ (reference sequence). With 0 bases clipped from V and 0 bases from J, the junction kept 6 bases outside the gene matches. This CDR3 region has 19 residues. CDR3 protein: CASSLAVTSGRPNTGELFF. CDR3 DNA: TGTGCCAGCAGCTTAGCGGTTACTAGCGGGAGACCGAACACCGGGGAGCTGTTTTTT.

The chain joins TRBV19 to TRBJ2-7, with 8 nucleotides matching TRBD2. CDR1 is LNHDA, CDR2 SQIVND, per germline (reference sequence). This CDR3 is built from 16 residues. J was trimmed by 3 bases and V by 4 bases; bases with no gene match: 11. CDR3 coding DNA: TGTGCCAGTAGTAGCTTTTCCGGGACTAGAGGCTACGAGCAGTACTTC. Its translation is CASSSFSGTRGYEQYF.

The chain recombines TRBV7-9 with TRBJ1-2, with 12 bases lining up with TRBD1. V was pared by 0 bases and J by 8 bases, with 13 bases of the junction left unmatched. CDR1 and CDR2 from the germline V gene are SEHNR and FQNEAQ (reference sequence). The CDR3 has 18 residues. CDR3: CASSLATGTGGALGGYTF. As DNA, the CDR3 is TGTGCCAGCAGCTTAGCGACGGGGACAGGGGGCGCCTTGGGAGGCTACACCTTC.

The chain recombines TRBV19 with TRBJ1-2; 12 bases are shared with TRBD1. The germline CDR1 and CDR2 sequences are LNHDA and SQIVND (reference sequence). This CDR3 is built from 15 residues. V trimming: 3 bases; J trimming: 8 bases; junction bases outside the gene matches: 7. CDR3 amino acids: CASSMYGDRGRGYTF. CDR3 DNA sequence: TGTGCCAGTAGTATGTACGGGGACAGGGGGCGAGGCTACACCTTC.

The genes are TRBV27 and TRBJ2-3; no clear D. The CDR3 totals 13 residues. The V gene's germline CDR1 is MNHEY and CDR2 SMNVEV (reference sequence). V lost 8 bases and J lost 2, with 11 bases in between. The CDR3 loop is CASGQFPTDTQYF. The DNA for the CDR3 is TGTGCCAGCGGCCAGTTCCCCACAGATACGCAGTATTTT.

The V and J genes are TRBV4-1 and TRBJ2-7; D not certain. This CDR3 is built from 15 residues. V dropped 1 base and J dropped 2 bases, with 12 bases sitting between them. Germline loops: CDR1 MGHRA, CDR2 YSYEKL. The CDR3 bases are TGCGCCAGCAGCCAAGTTTTGGCGGCGGCCTACGAGCAGTACTTC. Protein sequence: CASSQVLAAAYEQYF.